This section outlines one T cell receptor (beta chain) sequence together with its context. Its antigen is still unknown. One junction end does not reproduce the germline sequence, and a read error may be involved. Clones were read by immunoSEQ multiplex PCR, and TCRdb kept only the in-frame ones, dropping some. Altogether about 73,000 clones are present, 95% to 98% being singletons, with the ten largest covering approximately 0.56%. This entry is derived from a study of Tregs in tolerant kidney transplant recipients. Study as a whole: Related graft donors supplied nonmyeloablative bone marrow transplants, and mixed chimerism was transient.

Unstimulated Tregs (CD4+CD25+CD127-) and CD4+CD25- non-Tregs were sorted from PBMCs. Germline V gene sequence: CDR1 SGHAT, CDR2 FQNNGV. The CDR3 sequence is 15 residues long. Findings of the study overall: Activated donor B cell expansion appeared to reveal the most relevant donor-specific TCRbeta repertoire.

The TCR sequence derives from a human donor who received a combined kidney and bone marrow transplant. The sequencing here drew on CD4+ T cells from blood, taken before the transplant. The chain carries TRBV11-2 and TRBJ1-1; D is possibly TRBD1 (6 bases). CDR3 residues: CASSFNRDKNIEAFF. In DNA, the CDR3 is TGTGCCAGCAGCTTCAACAGGGATAAGAACATTGAAGCTTTCTTT.